The 31 T cell receptor beta chains reported below all come from one sample, sequenced in a study of pediatric ulcerative colitis. TCRdb's copy holds only in-frame clones and misses some; the assay was immunoSEQ multiplex PCR. The sample has about 32,000 clones; around 80% are singletons. Sequenced material: blood. The receptors come from a boy between 10 and 17 years old with severe ulcerative colitis.

In this sample, this clone turned up a few times. V and J are TRBV2 and TRBJ2-1; TRBD2 might be the D (6 bases). CDR1 is SNHLY, CDR2 FYNNEI, per germline. The V end lost 8 bases, the J end lost 8 bases, and 10 bases lay between the germline ends. The CDR3 totals 11 residues. The CDR3 region is CASQGEDEQFF. As DNA, the CDR3 is TGTGCCAGCCAAGGGGAGGATGAGCAGTTCTTC.

In this sample, this clone turned up a few times. The chain uses TRBV5-8 and TRBJ1-3; no reliable D call. Germline-derived CDR1 and CDR2 are SGHTS and YDEGEE. This CDR3 has 12 amino acids. Trimming stripped 1 base from V and 4 bases from J, with 3 bases between. CDR3 sequence (DNA): TGTGCCAGCAGCTTGAGGGGAAACACCATATATTTT. Its protein product is CASSLRGNTIYF.

This clone was found once. The chain employs TRBV13 and TRBJ1-1, with 8 bases matching TRBD1. V dropped 7 bases and J dropped 0; count of bases not matched to a gene: 7. This CDR3 is 15 amino acids long. CDR1 PRHDT and CDR2 FYEKMQ come from the germline V gene (reference sequence). CDR3 nucleotide sequence: TGTGCCAGCATCCTCAGGGGGCAGGTGAACACTGAAGCTTTCTTT. Amino acid sequence: CASILRGQVNTEAFF.

This clone appeared a single time. The V gene is TRBV5-5, the J gene TRBJ2-3; TRBD2 matches 13 bases. J was trimmed by 1 base and V by 4 bases; bases with no gene match: 3. The CDR3 is 16 residues long. CDR1 and CDR2 (germline): SGHKS, YYEKEE (reference sequence). The CDR3 loop reads CASSQGTSGGTDTQYF. DNA for the CDR3: TGTGCCAGCAGCCAGGGGACTAGCGGGGGCACAGATACGCAGTATTTT.

This clone appeared a single time. The chain combines TRBV5-6 with TRBJ2-3; 11 nucleotides agree with TRBD2. The germline V gene encodes CDR1 SGHDT and CDR2 YYEEEE. This CDR3 is 16 amino acids long. Unmatched junction bases numbered 4, after V lost 4 bases and J lost 0 bases. As DNA, the CDR3 is TGTGCCAGCAGCATGCGACTAGCGGGGAGCACAGATACGCAGTATTTT. This translates into CASSMRLAGSTDTQYF. The complete variable domain, with remaining parts taken from reference TRBV5-6 and TRBJ2-3, reads DAGVTQSPTHLIKTRGQQVTLRCSPKSGHDTVSWYQQALGQGPQFIFQYYEEEERQRGNFPDRFSGHQFPNYSSELNVNALLLGDSALYLCASSMRLAGSTDTQYFGPGTRLTVL.

V is TRBV18 and J is TRBJ2-1, with D tentatively TRBD2 (5 bases). CDR1 is KGHSH, CDR2 LQKENI, per germline. Trimming cost V 3 bases and J 7 bases, with 10 bases left between them. The CDR3 is 13 amino acids. The CDR3 sequence: CASSPLRVNEQFF. The CDR3, as DNA: TGTGCCAGCTCACCCCTGCGGGTAAATGAGCAGTTCTTC.

In nucleotides, the CDR3 is TGTGCCAGCAGTCTTAGGGCAGACCTAACATACTCCTACAATGAGCAGTTCTTC. This sequence encodes CASSLRADLTYSYNEQFF. The rearrangement links TRBV7-2 to TRBJ2-1; D call uncertain. V was shortened by 6 bases and J by 0 bases, with 21 bases between the two germline ends. The length of the CDR3 is 18 residues. Per germline, CDR1 SGHTA and CDR2 FQGNSA.

The chain links TRBV7-2 to TRBJ2-1; D gene ambiguous. V was pared by 2 bases and J by 2 bases, with 7 bases between. The CDR3 consists of 14 residues. Germline values: CDR1 SGHTA, CDR2 FQGNSA. Here the CDR3 reads CASSLNGPYNEQFF. The CDR3 nucleotides are TGTGCCAGCAGCTTAAATGGCCCCTACAATGAGCAGTTCTTC. Supplemented by reference TRBV7-2 and TRBJ2-1, the full variable domain reads GAGVSQSPSNKVTEKGKDVELRCDPISGHTALYWYRQSLGQGLEFLIYFQGNSAPDKSGLPSDRFSAERTGGSVSTLTIQRTQQEDSAVYLCASSLNGPYNEQFFGPGTRLTVL.

V is TRBV7-8 and J is TRBJ1-1, with 8 nucleotides matching TRBD1. Germline values: CDR1 SGHVS, CDR2 FQNEAQ. V lost 5 bases to trimming and J lost 2 bases; unmatched junction nucleotides: 4. The CDR3 covers 14 residues. The CDR3 nucleotides read TGTGCCAGCAGCCCAGGGGGCACTAACACTGAAGCTTTCTTT. The encoded protein is CASSPGGTNTEAFF.

CDR3 in DNA: TGTGCCAGCAGCCTAGACCAGCGGGTATGGCCTGAAGCTTTCTTT. Its translation: CASSLDQRVWPEAFF. This rearrangement joins TRBV4-2 to TRBJ1-1; D not resolved. V dropped 4 bases and J dropped 6 bases, with 18 bases sitting between them. Germline V gives CDR1 LGHNA, CDR2 YNFKEQ. CDR3 length: 15 amino acids.

The genes are TRBV4-1 and TRBJ1-1; TRBD1 aligns across 7 bases. V gave up 4 bases and J gave up 12 bases; unmatched junction bases: 11. CDR1 and CDR2 (germline): MGHRA, YSYEKL. The length of the CDR3 is 13 residues. CDR3 in DNA: TGCGCCAGCAGCCGCATCCCGACAGGGACTCCTTTCTTT. Its translation: CASSRIPTGTPFF.

The chain recombines TRBV4-1 with TRBJ2-7; no firm D call. The germline V gene encodes CDR1 MGHRA and CDR2 YSYEKL. V lost 0 bases to trimming and J lost 7 bases, with 16 bases between them. This CDR3 is 15 amino acids long. DNA of the CDR3: TGCGCCAGCAGCCAAGATGGAGATCCCCTACGTGAGCAGTACTTC. Encoded protein: CASSQDGDPLREQYF.

This chain links TRBV7-2 with TRBJ2-2; no firm D call. V dropped 5 bases and J dropped 1 base, with 14 bases sitting between them. Germline V CDR1 and CDR2: SGHTA, FQGNSA. The CDR3 extends over 16 amino acids. The DNA of the CDR3 is TGTGCCAGCAGCCAAAGGTCCGTCAGGAACACCGGGGAGCTGTTTTTT. Protein product: CASSQRSVRNTGELFF.

V and J are TRBV28 and TRBJ2-7; D is possibly TRBD2 (6 bases). V lost 2 bases, J lost 4 bases, and 18 bases lay in between. Germline V lookup: CDR1 MDHEN, CDR2 SYDVKM. The CDR3 has 16 amino acids. CDR3 protein: CASSLIGAEGLYEQYF. In DNA, the CDR3 is TGTGCCAGCAGTTTAATAGGGGCGGAGGGACTTTACGAGCAGTACTTC.

The V gene is TRBV2, the J gene TRBJ2-3; 10 positions agree with TRBD1. The V and J ends lost 3 bases and 4 bases, in that order; junction bases with no gene match: 7. Per germline, CDR1 SNHLY and CDR2 FYNNEI. The CDR3 length is 16 residues. The CDR3 spells CASSETGTGVADTQYF. The CDR3 DNA is TGTGCCAGCAGTGAGACGGGGACAGGGGTAGCAGATACGCAGTATTTT.

This clone occurred a few times. The chain employs TRBV7-3 and TRBJ1-1, with D possibly TRBD1 on 6 matching bases. Trimming shortened V by 0 bases and J by 1 base, and 12 bases separated the two germline ends. Germline V gene sequence: CDR1 SGHTA, CDR2 FQGTGA. The CDR3 covers 16 residues. DNA of the CDR3: TGTGCCAGCAGCTTAACCCGGGACATCGGGAACACTGAAGCTTTCTTT. It encodes CASSLTRDIGNTEAFF. Full variable domain (rest looked up from reference TRBV7-3 and TRBJ1-1): GAGVSQTPSNKVTEKGKYVELRCDPISGHTALYWYRQSLGQGPEFLIYFQGTGAADDSGLPNDRFFAVRPEGSVSTLKIQRTERGDSAVYLCASSLTRDIGNTEAFFGQGTRLTVV.

The J gene is TRBJ1-5, the V gene TRBV9; D may be TRBD1 (5 bases). Germline CDR1 SGDLS, CDR2 YYNGEE. The CDR3 extends over 15 amino acids. Trimming stripped 0 bases from V and 3 bases from J, with 10 bases between. The CDR3 DNA is TGTGCCAGCAGCGTAGAGGGGATTCCCAATCAGCCCCAGCATTTT. Translated, it gives CASSVEGIPNQPQHF.

In its sample, this clone was seen once. The chain is built from TRBV18 and TRBJ1-2; D is possibly TRBD1 (6 bases). The germline CDR1 and CDR2 sequences are KGHSH and LQKENI. Trimming removed 4 bases from V and 4 bases from J, with 16 bases in between. This CDR3 is built from 15 residues. In DNA form, the CDR3 reads TGTGCCAGCTCACTCCAGGACAGTTCTGCCTATGGCTACACCTTC. It yields the protein CASSLQDSSAYGYTF.

J is TRBJ2-3 and V is TRBV7-9; D might be TRBD1 or TRBD2, each matching 6 bases. Germline CDR1 SEHNR, CDR2 FQNEAQ (reference sequence). The CDR3 totals 15 residues. The germline V and J ends were trimmed by 3 bases and 9 bases, with 19 bases remaining between them. CDR3 nucleotides: TGTGCCAGCAGCTTCCCGGGGGCGGGTGGTGAGACGCAGTATTTT. Translation gives CASSFPGAGGETQYF.

The chain links TRBV6-6 to TRBJ1-1, with D unresolved. Germline V gene sequence: CDR1 MNHNY, CDR2 SVGAGI (reference sequence). The CDR3 has 15 amino acids. Trimming stripped 0 bases from V and 0 bases from J, with 8 bases between. The CDR3 DNA reads as TGTGCCAGCAGTTACTCGTACGGTTTGAACACTGAAGCTTTCTTT. Translation: CASSYSYGLNTEAFF.

V is TRBV2 and J is TRBJ1-1; D gene uncertain. Germline V gene lookup returns CDR1 SNHLY and CDR2 FYNNEI. The V gene lost 0 bases and the J gene lost 1 base, with 21 bases spanning the gap. The length of the CDR3 is 19 residues. CDR3 loop: CASSEAFWRATMQNTEAFF. CDR3 DNA: TGTGCCAGCAGTGAAGCGTTCTGGCGTGCAACCATGCAGAACACTGAAGCTTTCTTT.

The rearrangement uses TRBV6-5 and TRBJ1-1; unclear D gene. Per the germline V gene, CDR1 is MNHEY and CDR2 is SVGAGI. Trimming took off 10 bases at V and 3 bases at J, with 15 bases between the two ends. CDR3 size: 13 residues. In nucleotides, the CDR3 is TGTGCCACCTCAATTTGGAGCGACACTGAAGCTTTCTTT. Its translation is CATSIWSDTEAFF.

The rearrangement links TRBV27 to TRBJ2-5; 11 bases align to TRBD2. The CDR3 has 16 residues. V shed 6 bases, J shed 2 bases, and the junction held 8 bases outside the gene matches. Germline lookup yields CDR1 MNHEY and CDR2 SMNVEV (reference sequence). The CDR3 coding sequence is TGTGCCAGCAGAACTAGCGGGGGTAGATTGCAAGAGACCCAGTACTTC. Protein product: CASRTSGGRLQETQYF.

J is TRBJ2-3 and V is TRBV4-1, with TRBD2 matching 8 bases. Germline V gives CDR1 MGHRA, CDR2 YSYEKL. The CDR3 extends over 17 amino acids. With 1 base clipped from V and 2 bases from J, the junction kept 8 bases outside the gene matches. Here the CDR3 reads CASSQGVAGYSTDTQYF. The CDR3 nucleotides read TGCGCCAGCAGCCAAGGGGTAGCGGGGTACTCCACAGATACGCAGTATTTT.

This chain uses TRBV19 with TRBJ2-1; 16 nucleotides line up with TRBD2. The CDR3 consists of 17 residues. The germline gives CDR1 LNHDA, CDR2 SQIVND (reference sequence). With 5 bases clipped from V and 2 bases from J, the junction kept 3 bases outside the gene matches. The CDR3 DNA follows: TGTGCCAGTAGTCCGGGACTAGCGGGGGGGCCCTACAATGAGCAGTTCTTC. Translation gives CASSPGLAGGPYNEQFF.

This clone came up once. The V gene is TRBV30, the J gene TRBJ1-2; D ambiguous. V was pared by 0 bases and J by 4 bases, with 18 bases between. The CDR3 loop spans 16 amino acids. Looked up from germline, CDR1 is GTSNPN and CDR2 is SVGIG (reference sequence). Written as DNA, the CDR3 is TGTGCCTGGAGTGTACCGGGCGAACCCGGCACCTATGGCTACACCTTC. Translation gives CAWSVPGEPGTYGYTF.

J is TRBJ1-1 and V is TRBV6-5; D is unresolved. Per germline, CDR1 MNHEY and CDR2 SVGAGI. Trimming pared 6 bases from V and 0 bases from J, leaving 11 bases between. This CDR3 is built from 14 residues. The CDR3 loop reads CASSERRLNTEAFF. The CDR3 DNA reads as TGTGCCAGCAGCGAACGCCGGTTGAACACTGAAGCTTTCTTT.

The genes are TRBV27 and TRBJ1-6; D is uncertain. Trimming left V 8 bases short and J 7 bases short, with 12 bases between. The CDR3 runs 13 residues. Germline CDR1 reads MNHEY; CDR2 reads SMNVEV (reference sequence). The CDR3, as DNA: TGTGCCAGCCAGGACGGTGCCAATTCACCCCTCCACTTT. Its translation is CASQDGANSPLHF.

This clone was seen just once. The chain has TRBV2 and TRBJ1-1, with 7 bases lining up with TRBD1. With 8 bases clipped from V and 0 bases from J, the junction kept 9 bases outside the gene matches. CDR1 and CDR2 from the germline V gene are SNHLY and FYNNEI. CDR3 size: 15 residues. CDR3 in DNA: TGTGCCAGCTTCGGACAGGAGGGGGTGAACACTGAAGCTTTCTTT. It specifies CASFGQEGVNTEAFF.

The J gene is TRBJ1-1, the V gene TRBV11-2, with D tentatively TRBD1 (5 bases). Germline V lookup: CDR1 SGHAT, CDR2 FQNNGV. V was shortened by 1 base and J by 4 bases, with 16 bases between the two germline ends. This CDR3 spans 16 amino acids. CDR3 nucleotides: TGTGCCAGCAGCTTAGGTGTGGGGTACGGGGGCACTGAAGCTTTCTTT. This gives the protein CASSLGVGYGGTEAFF.

Here the CDR3 DNA reads TGTGCCTGGAGCGGTACGACCCATGGCTACACCTTC. It yields the protein CAWSGTTHGYTF. The gene calls are TRBV30 and TRBJ1-2; D unclear. Germline lookup yields CDR1 GTSNPN and CDR2 SVGIG (reference sequence). This CDR3 spans 12 amino acids. Trimming removed 3 bases at V and 6 bases at J, with 11 bases between.